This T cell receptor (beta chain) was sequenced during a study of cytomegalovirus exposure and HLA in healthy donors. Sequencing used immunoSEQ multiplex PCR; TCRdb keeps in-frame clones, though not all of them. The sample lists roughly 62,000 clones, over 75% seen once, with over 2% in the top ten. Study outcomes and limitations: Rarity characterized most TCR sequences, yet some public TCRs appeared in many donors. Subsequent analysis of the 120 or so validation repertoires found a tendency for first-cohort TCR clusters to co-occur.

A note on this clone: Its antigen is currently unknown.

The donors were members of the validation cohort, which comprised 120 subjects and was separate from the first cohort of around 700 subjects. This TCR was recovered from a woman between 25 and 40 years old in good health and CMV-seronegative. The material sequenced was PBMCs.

CDR3 nucleotide sequence: TGTGCCAGCAGCTTTCAGGGTGAAGAAAAACTGTTTTTT. As protein: CASSFQGEEKLFF. This chain uses TRBV11-2 with TRBJ1-4; D perhaps matches TRBD1 (5 bases). From germline, CDR1 is SGHAT and CDR2 FQNNGV. The length of the CDR3 is 13 residues. V gave up 3 bases and J gave up 8 bases, with 10 bases separating them.